What follows describes a single T cell receptor beta chain. Its antigen has not been determined. One junction end does not reproduce the germline sequence, and a read error may be involved. This record belongs to a study of cytomegalovirus exposure and HLA in healthy donors (dated 2017 in TCRdb). Looking at the study overall: In an earlier analysis of under 750 of the donors, about 260 Gb of sequence data and 117 million unique TCR beta sequences from 150 million to 200 million T cells were reported. A separate validation cohort of about 110 different subjects was used in addition to the roughly 670-subject first cohort. The aim of the study was to test whether cataloging public T cell receptors could identify signatures of past pathogen exposure. Typing coverage varied by locus: 629-630 donors for A, B, C, DRB1 and DQB1; around 560 for DQA1; over 600 for DPA1; more than 450 for DPB1. To predict cytomegalovirus infection status, the study combined high-throughput TCR immunosequencing, statistical association of individual TCRs with disease status, and machine learning. Several DR-DQ haplotypes were treated as single units for association and clustering because of strong linkage in the cohort. Every repertoire in the discovery cohort had been generated on one and the same sequencing platform. To study patterns of TCR occurrence, a later analysis re-analyzed previously published TCR beta repertoires from 500 to 850 donors and added high-resolution HLA genotyping. About 310 gigabases of sequencing data and tens of millions of unique TCR sequences were included in an early release covering under 650 HLA-typed donors. In an earlier analysis of around 540 of the donors, high-throughput TCR beta sequencing was used to judge whether each TCR beta V gene segment behaved as functional or pseudogenic. Rather than drawing on any new phenotypic data, the later analysis identified candidate immune exposures from TCR beta sequences and the way those sequences occurred across donors. Donor age, sex, ethnicity and CMV serostatus were compiled together with the repertoire data. Among about 370 genotyped donors of the cohort, an average of around 250,000 unique TCR beta nucleotide sequences was sequenced per donor, of which about 18% were non-productive. The study profiled the T cell repertoires of 550 to 700 subjects by immunosequencing and related them to cytomegalovirus serostatus. Of the roughly 390 genotyped donors, approximately 81% were placed in the genetic ancestry cluster associated with self-reported Caucasian donors. HLA typing covered class I and class II loci at four-digit resolution. A later genetic analysis used genome-wide SNP genotypes for about 65% of the roughly 670 donors, treating that subset as a discovery cohort. General study outcomes and caveats: At a false discovery rate of 0.05, a later analysis linked 15,000 to 20,000 TCR beta sequences to specific HLA alleles. Because counts were too low, 15 or so rarely observed V segments, including chromosome 9 orphons, were excluded from the earlier analysis of some 590 of the donors. A later analysis found that most CMV-associated TCR beta chains appeared HLA-restricted, with HLA associations seemingly driven largely by CMV exposure. In a later genetic analysis, a missense DCLRE1C variant was associated with V-gene and J-gene trimming of TCR beta chains, and the association was replicated in an independent cohort. Assigning TCR associations to individual alleles was difficult when HLA alleles, especially DR and DQ, strongly co-occurred. A cluster of highly shared sequence variants was judged likely to represent a technical artifact of the sequencing pipeline. In a later analysis, HLA-associated TCR beta chains showed more clonal expansion and lower generation probabilities than non-associated chains that were equally common. This cohort had only TCR beta chains sequenced, and the lack of alpha or paired-chain data limited which features could be detected. Linkage disequilibrium might explain the correlated functional status among segregating V segments, but an unknown experimental factor could not be ruled out. While some public TCRs were present in many individuals, most TCR sequences turned up only very rarely across donors. In a later analysis, several top co-occurrence clusters were reported to appear linked to parvovirus B19, influenza, CMV and Epstein-Barr virus. According to a later analysis, TCR association rates differed among HLA loci, with DRB1 alleles showing the most associated TCRs and HLA-C alleles showing the fewest. The authors suggested that the approach could potentially be extended to other disease states and immunological phenotypes. Because HLA typing was missing for some donors at each locus, association tests included only the typed subset. A later genetic analysis reported fewer N-insertions in productive TCRs among donors in an Asian-associated ancestry cluster than the roughly 700-donor mean. The only immune exposure information available for the cohort was CMV serostatus. An earlier analysis of 587 of the donors showed that most TCR beta V segments appeared in productive rearrangements either about 90% or about 30% of the time, which broadly matched IMGT annotations. A total of 150 to 200 TCR beta chains were listed by the study as associated with cytomegalovirus. Three of the identified cytomegalovirus-associated TCR beta chains were confirmed in vitro to be specific for cytomegalovirus antigens. A further reported finding was that TCR beta sequences accurately predicted the HLA-A and HLA-B alleles for most subjects in the first cohort. Some IMGT-functional V segments, including TRBV6-2 and TRBV6-3, could not be distinguished by the 87-base-pair reads and were therefore excluded. The classifier was reported to diagnose cytomegalovirus status with high specificity and sensitivity in both the original and validation cohorts. The presence/absence analyses assumed that sequencing depth was roughly uniform across donors, and that assumption may not be true.

In total, fewer than 750 healthy bone marrow donors made up the cohort. At the time of sampling, every cohort member was nominally healthy, though immune exposures that went unrecorded were likely present. The donor tested CMV seronegative and was one of the 352 seronegative cohort members. A peripheral blood sample was provided by each donor, and peripheral blood mononuclear cells were used for TCR beta sequencing. Genomic DNA was extracted from the blood cell samples with the Qiagen DNeasy Blood Extraction Kit. Receptor amplification or capture employed the immunoSEQ multiplex PCR assay. For the multiplex PCR, a mixture combining 60 forward primers for TCR Vbeta segments and 13 reverse primers for TCR Jbeta segments was used. The CDR3 region of rearranged TCR beta genes was amplified from genomic DNA by a multiplex PCR assay. The amplified TCR beta libraries were sequenced on the Illumina HiSeq System as 87-base-pair reads. Regarding the original processing steps: A later analysis counted around 72 million unique TCR beta chains across the 640 or so repertoires, and roughly 11 million of these chains were shared by at least two donors. A nearest-neighbor algorithm error-corrected the raw reads and collapsed the reads into unique sequences, merging closely related sequences to remove PCR and sequencing errors. V, D and J gene segments were assigned by aligning CDR3 sequences to IMGT reference sequences. Each retained sequence needed at least a six-nucleotide match to both a V gene segment and a J gene segment. A rearrangement was called productive if the CDR3 had no stop codons and remained in frame with V and J, and every other rearrangement was called non-productive. Following IMGT convention, CDR3 was defined as the stretch from the second conserved V-encoded cysteine to the conserved J-encoded phenylalanine. Sequences without an unambiguous match to a single V gene segment were excluded from the earlier analysis of about 600 of the donors. An earlier analysis of approximately 590 of the donors called V segments functional above 56.7% productive rearrangements and segregating when the between-donor standard deviation exceeded 5%. A statistical classification framework was built for diagnosing cytomegalovirus status from the catalog of TCR beta chain sequences. A later analysis assigned V and J genes by comparing TCR nucleotide sequences with IMGT/GENE-DB human TR gene sequences. The TCRdist pipeline was used in a later analysis to assign CDR3 sequences and most-parsimonious VDJ recombination scenarios. A later analysis defined each TCR beta chain by its CDR3 amino acid sequence plus V-gene family, and excluded reads lacking a unique V-gene family. A later analysis removed 600 or so highly shared, low-generation-probability nucleotide sequences to deal with suspected cross-contamination and a sequencing artifact. In a later analysis, a clonal expansion index for each public chain was calculated from normalized within-repertoire ranks of inferred template counts. In a later analysis, generation probabilities were computed with a VDJ recombination model fitted to out-of-frame rearrangements, and the resulting probabilities were checked against IGoR. Hypergeometric tests were used in a later analysis to score TCR-TCR, TCR-HLA and TCR-CMV co-occurrence, with a repertoire-size bias correction applied to the TCR pairs. A later analysis estimated false discovery rates by permuting HLA or CMV assignments 20 times. A later analysis grouped co-occurring TCRs with DBSCAN, adding TCRdist sequence similarity when clustering within HLA-allele-positive subsets. Co-occurrence clustering excluded repertoires with fewer than 30,000 or more than 120,000 public chains, plus five with anomalous nucleotide sharing. Drawn from immuneACCESS, this table holds only the in-frame rearrangements with V and J called that TCRdb kept. Clones are partly lost; checked studies trace under half to an unresolved V gene and leave the rest unexplained. V, J and clone size reflect that table, while D and trimming were determined from the DNA. Here the sample has fewer than 200,000 clones; around 79% occur a single time. The ten largest clones represent more than 0.5% of the sample.

The CDR3 runs 13 amino acids, cysteine and phenylalanine included. The entry retains the CDR3 DNA only, 39 bases that are in frame from base 1. CDR1 MDHEN and CDR2 SYDVKM were looked up in the germline V gene. This receptor was obtained from a woman aged 50 to 60 in good health and CMV-seronegative. The sequence joins TRBV28 to TRBJ2-7; the D gene is not confidently resolved. The sequenced sample consisted of PBMCs. The DNA reads as follows: TGTGCCAGCAGTGCTTCAGGCGTTTCCTCTTTTTGGTTC. It encodes CASSASGVSSFWF.